This T cell receptor (beta chain) was captured by sequencing in a study of T cell changes during pregnancy in multiple sclerosis. Some clones are missing from TCRdb's copy, which holds only in-frame ones; the method was immunoSEQ multiplex PCR. This table holds about 69,000 clones, approximately 91% found once. Trimming left V 5 bases short and J 2 bases short, with 18 bases between. CDR1 MDHEN and CDR2 SYDVKM come from the germline V gene. This CDR3 comprises 16 residues. V gene TRBV28 combines with J gene TRBJ2-5; D possibly corresponds to TRBD1 (6 bases). The sample here was peripheral blood, taken in the third trimester of pregnancy. This sequence was found in a female donor with multiple sclerosis, enrolled in a pregnancy study. The DNA for the CDR3 is TGTGCCAGCAGTAGGCCTTGGTCAGGGGAACAAGAGACCCAGTACTTC. It is translated as CASSRPWSGEQETQYF.